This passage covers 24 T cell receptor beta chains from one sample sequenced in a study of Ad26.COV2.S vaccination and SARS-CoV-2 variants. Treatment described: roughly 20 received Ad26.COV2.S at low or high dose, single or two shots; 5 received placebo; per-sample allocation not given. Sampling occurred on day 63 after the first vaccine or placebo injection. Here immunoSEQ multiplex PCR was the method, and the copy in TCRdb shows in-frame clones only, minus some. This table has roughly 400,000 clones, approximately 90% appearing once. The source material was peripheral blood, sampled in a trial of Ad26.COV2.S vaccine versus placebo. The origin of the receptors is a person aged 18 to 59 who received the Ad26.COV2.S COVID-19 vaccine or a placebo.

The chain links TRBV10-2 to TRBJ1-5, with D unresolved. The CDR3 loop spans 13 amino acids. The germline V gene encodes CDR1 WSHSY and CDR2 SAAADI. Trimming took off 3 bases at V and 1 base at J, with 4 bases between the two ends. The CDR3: CASSENSNQPQHF. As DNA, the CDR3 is TGCGCCAGCAGTGAAAACAGCAATCAGCCCCAGCATTTT.

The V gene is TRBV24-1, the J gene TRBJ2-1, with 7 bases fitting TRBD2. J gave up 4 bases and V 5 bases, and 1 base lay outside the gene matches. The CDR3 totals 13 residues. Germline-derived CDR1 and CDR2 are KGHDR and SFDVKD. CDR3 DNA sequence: TGTGCCACCAGTGGGGGACTATACAATGAGCAGTTCTTC. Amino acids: CATSGGLYNEQFF.

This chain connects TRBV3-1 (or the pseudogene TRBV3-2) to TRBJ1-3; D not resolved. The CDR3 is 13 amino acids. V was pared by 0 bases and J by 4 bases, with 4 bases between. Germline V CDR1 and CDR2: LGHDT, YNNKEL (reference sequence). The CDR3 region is CASSQDGGNTIYF. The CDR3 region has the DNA TGTGCCAGCAGCCAAGATGGGGGAAACACCATATATTTT.

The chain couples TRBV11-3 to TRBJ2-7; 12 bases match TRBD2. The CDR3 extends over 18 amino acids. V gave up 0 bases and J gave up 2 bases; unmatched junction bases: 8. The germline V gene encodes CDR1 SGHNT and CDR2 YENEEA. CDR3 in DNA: TGTGCCAGCAGCTTAGATTTATGGCTAGCGGGAGGGCCCTACGAGCAGTACTTC. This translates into CASSLDLWLAGGPYEQYF.

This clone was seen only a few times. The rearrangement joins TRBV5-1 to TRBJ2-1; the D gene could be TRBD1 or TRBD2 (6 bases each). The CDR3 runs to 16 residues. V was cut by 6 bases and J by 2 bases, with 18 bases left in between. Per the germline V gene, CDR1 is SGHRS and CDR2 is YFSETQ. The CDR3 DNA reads TGCGCCAGCACCAATAGGGGGACTGAGGCCTACAATGAGCAGTTCTTC. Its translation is CASTNRGTEAYNEQFF.

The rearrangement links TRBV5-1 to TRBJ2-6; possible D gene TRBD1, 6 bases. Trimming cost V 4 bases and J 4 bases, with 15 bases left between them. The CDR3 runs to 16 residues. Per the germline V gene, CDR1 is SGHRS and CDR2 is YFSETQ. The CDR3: CASSKRQVLGANVLTF. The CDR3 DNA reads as TGCGCCAGCAGCAAAAGACAGGTGTTAGGGGCCAACGTCCTGACTTTC.

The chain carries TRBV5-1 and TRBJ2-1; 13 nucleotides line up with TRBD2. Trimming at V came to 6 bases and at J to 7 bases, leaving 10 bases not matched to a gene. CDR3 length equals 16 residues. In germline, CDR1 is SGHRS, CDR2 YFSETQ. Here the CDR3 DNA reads TGCGCCAGCACTACTAGCGGGAGGGCCGCCCAAAATGAGCAGTTCTTC. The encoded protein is CASTTSGRAAQNEQFF.

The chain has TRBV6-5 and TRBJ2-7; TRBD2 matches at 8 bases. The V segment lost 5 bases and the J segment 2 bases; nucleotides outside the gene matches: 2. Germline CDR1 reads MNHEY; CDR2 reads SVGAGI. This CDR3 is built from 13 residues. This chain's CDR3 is CASSISGTYEQYF. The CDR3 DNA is TGTGCCAGCAGTATTAGCGGGACCTACGAGCAGTACTTC.

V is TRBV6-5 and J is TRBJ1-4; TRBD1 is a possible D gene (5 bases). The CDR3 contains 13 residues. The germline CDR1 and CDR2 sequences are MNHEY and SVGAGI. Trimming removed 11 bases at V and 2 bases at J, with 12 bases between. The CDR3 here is CAERGETNEKLFF. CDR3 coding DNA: TGTGCCGAAAGGGGAGAGACTAATGAAAAACTGTTTTTT.

In nucleotides, the CDR3 is TGTGCCAGTAAGGACTGGGCAAACACCGGGGAGCTGTTTTTT. Protein: CASKDWANTGELFF. V usage is TRBV19 and J usage is TRBJ2-2; maybe TRBD2 (5 bases). The CDR3 length is 14 residues. V lost 7 bases and J lost 2, with 11 bases in between. The V gene's germline CDR1 is LNHDA and CDR2 SQIVND (reference sequence).

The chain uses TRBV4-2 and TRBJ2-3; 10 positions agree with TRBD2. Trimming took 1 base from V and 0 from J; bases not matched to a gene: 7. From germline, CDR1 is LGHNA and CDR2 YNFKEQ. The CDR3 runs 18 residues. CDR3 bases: TGTGCCAGCAGCCAAGCTGTTACTAGCGGGACTAGCACAGATACGCAGTATTTT. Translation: CASSQAVTSGTSTDTQYF.

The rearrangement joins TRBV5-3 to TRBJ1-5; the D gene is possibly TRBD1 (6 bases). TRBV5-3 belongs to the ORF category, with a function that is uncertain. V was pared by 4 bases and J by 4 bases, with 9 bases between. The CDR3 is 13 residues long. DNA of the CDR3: TGTGCCAGAAGCCGGGGGCGTAATCAGCCCCAGCATTTT. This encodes CARSRGRNQPQHF.

The CDR3 spells CASGTPYNEQFF. DNA for the CDR3: TGTGCCTCCGGGACACCCTACAATGAGCAGTTCTTC. This chain connects TRBV30 to TRBJ2-1; possibly TRBD1 for D (6 bases). The CDR3 totals 12 residues. The V gene lost 7 bases and the J gene lost 2 bases, with 9 bases spanning the gap. The germline V gene has CDR1 GTSNPN and CDR2 SVGIG (reference sequence).

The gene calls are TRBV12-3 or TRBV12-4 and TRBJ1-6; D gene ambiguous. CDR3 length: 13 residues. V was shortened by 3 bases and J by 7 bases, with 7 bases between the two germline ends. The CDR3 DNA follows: TGTGCCAGCAGTTTTTTTGAAAATTCACCCCTCCACTTT. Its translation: CASSFFENSPLHF.

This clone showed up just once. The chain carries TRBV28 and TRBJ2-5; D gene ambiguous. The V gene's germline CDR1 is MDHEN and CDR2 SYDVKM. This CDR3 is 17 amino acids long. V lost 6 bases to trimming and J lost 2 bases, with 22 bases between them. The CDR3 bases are TGTGCCAGCAGCCGTGATGTATTGCGGAAGCATCAAGAGACCCAGTACTTC. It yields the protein CASSRDVLRKHQETQYF.

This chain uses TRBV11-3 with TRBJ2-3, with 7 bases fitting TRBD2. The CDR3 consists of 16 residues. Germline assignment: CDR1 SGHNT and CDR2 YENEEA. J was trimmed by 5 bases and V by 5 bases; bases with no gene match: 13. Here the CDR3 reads CASSPAGGGRGDTQYF. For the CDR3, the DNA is TGTGCCAGCAGCCCCGCCGGTGGCGGGAGAGGAGATACGCAGTATTTT.

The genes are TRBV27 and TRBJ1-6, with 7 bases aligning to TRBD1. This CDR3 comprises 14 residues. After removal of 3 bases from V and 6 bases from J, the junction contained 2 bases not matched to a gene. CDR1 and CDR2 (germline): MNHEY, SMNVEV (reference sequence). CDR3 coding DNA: TGTGCCAGCAGTTTTCAGGGGGGTAATTCACCCCTCCACTTT. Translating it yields CASSFQGGNSPLHF.

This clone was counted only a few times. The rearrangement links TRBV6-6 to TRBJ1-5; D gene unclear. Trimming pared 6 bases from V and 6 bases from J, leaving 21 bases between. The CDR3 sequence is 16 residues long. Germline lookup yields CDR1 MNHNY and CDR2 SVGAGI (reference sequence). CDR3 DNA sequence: TGTGCCAGCAGCCTCGGGTCCGCCGGTGTGCCTCAGCCCCAGCATTTT. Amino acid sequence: CASSLGSAGVPQPQHF.

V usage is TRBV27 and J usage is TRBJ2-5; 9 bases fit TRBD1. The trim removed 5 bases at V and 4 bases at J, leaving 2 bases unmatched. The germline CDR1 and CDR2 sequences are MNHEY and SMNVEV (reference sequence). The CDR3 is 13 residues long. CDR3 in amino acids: CASSQQGAETQYF. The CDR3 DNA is TGTGCCAGCAGTCAACAGGGGGCAGAGACCCAGTACTTC.

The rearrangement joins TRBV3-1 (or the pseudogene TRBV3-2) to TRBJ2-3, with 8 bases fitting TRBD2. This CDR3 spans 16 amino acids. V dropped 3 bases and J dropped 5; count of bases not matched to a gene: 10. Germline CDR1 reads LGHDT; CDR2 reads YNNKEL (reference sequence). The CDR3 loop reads CASSHAGLASKDTQYF. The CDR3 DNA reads TGTGCCAGCAGCCACGCCGGACTAGCTTCAAAAGATACGCAGTATTTT.

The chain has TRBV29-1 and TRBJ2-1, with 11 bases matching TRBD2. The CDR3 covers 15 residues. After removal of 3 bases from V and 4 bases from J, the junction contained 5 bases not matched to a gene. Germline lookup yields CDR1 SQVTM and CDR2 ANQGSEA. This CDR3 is CSVDGTSGVYNEQFF. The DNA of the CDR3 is TGCAGCGTTGATGGGACTAGCGGTGTTTACAATGAGCAGTTCTTC.

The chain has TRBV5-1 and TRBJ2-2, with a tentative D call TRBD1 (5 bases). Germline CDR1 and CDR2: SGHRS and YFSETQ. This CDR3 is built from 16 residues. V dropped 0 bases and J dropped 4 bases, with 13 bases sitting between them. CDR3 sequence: CASSLGVTVGTGELFF. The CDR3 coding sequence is TGCGCCAGCAGCTTGGGGGTGACAGTAGGCACCGGGGAGCTGTTTTTT.

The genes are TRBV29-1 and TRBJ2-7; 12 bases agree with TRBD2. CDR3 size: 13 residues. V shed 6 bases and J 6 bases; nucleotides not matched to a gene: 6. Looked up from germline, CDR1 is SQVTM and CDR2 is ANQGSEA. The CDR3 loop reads CSVAVTSGSEQYF. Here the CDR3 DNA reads TGCAGCGTCGCGGTGACTAGCGGGAGCGAGCAGTACTTC.

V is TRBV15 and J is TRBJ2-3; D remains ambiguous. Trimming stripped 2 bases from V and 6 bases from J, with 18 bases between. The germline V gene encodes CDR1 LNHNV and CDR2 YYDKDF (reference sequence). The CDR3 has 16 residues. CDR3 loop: CATSRSGSVPRDTQYF. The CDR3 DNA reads TGTGCCACCAGCAGATCCGGGTCCGTCCCTCGCGATACGCAGTATTTT.